Here is one T cell receptor beta chain with its context. No antigen is known for it. PCR was performed a second time for roughly 7 to 12 cycles using a sample-barcoded 5' primer and a J-beta primer mix. Every cDNA molecule carried a tag from a template-switch adaptor bearing 12 random nucleotides. TCRdb used MiXCR to reprocess the 5' RACE reads, holding one entry per CDR3 protein. The table includes hundreds of thousands of distinct CDR3 sequences, 52% detected once. This sample was included in a study of blood T cells in healthy people across ages. General study points: PBMCs were not sorted, which prevented a conclusive comparison of naive versus antigen-experienced cells. Comparison with aged donors showed that long-lived donors had more naive CD4+ cells and higher diversity.

For every donor, a draw yielded around 10 milliliters of peripheral blood. This CDR3 has 12 residues. V lost 8 bases and J lost 4, with 9 bases in between. Germline V lookup: CDR1 SGHDN, CDR2 FVKESK. What was sequenced was blood. V usage is TRBV14 and J usage is TRBJ1-5; the D gene is possibly TRBD1 (6 bases). The clonotype was recovered from an elderly woman in good health. In nucleotides, the CDR3 is TGTGCCAGCTCAGGGGCTAATCAGCCCCAGCATTTT. This sequence encodes CASSGANQPQHF.